This entry lists 28 T cell receptor beta chains sequenced from one sample in a study of T cells in Graves' hyperthyroidism and ophthalmopathy. Researchers amplified the TCR beta CDR3 regions from RNA transcripts. TCR CDR3 regions were first amplified by RT-PCR with HTBI primers. Via MiXCR, TCRdb re-called the multiplex PCR reads, giving one row per CDR3 protein. The table records about 270,000 distinct CDR3 sequences, 22% of them present only once. The sequenced sample consisted of blood. The receptors stem from a man aged 30 to 45 with Graves' ophthalmopathy.

Details on this clonotype: A much larger clone differs from this one at a single base, so this may be a read error. Here the CDR3 reads CASSPDRGSEAQYF. CDR3 bases: TGTGCCAGCAGCCCAGACAGGGGTTCGGAGGCCCAGTACTTC. The V and J genes are TRBV7-3 and TRBJ2-5, with TRBD1 identical over 8 bases. The V gene's germline CDR1 is SGHTA and CDR2 FQGTGA. CDR3 length: 14 amino acids. Trimming at V came to 5 bases and at J to 9 bases, leaving 11 bases not matched to a gene.

This clonotype was recorded a few times. The chain employs TRBV12-3 or TRBV12-4 and TRBJ1-2, with D hard to call. The CDR3 runs 13 residues. V lost 3 bases and J 4 bases, leaving 9 bases between the germline ends. CDR3 sequence: CASSLDGVYGYTF. CDR3 DNA sequence: TGTGCCAGCAGTTTGGACGGAGTCTATGGCTACACCTTC.

This clonotype has a count of ten or more. The chain employs TRBV28 and TRBJ1-6; no clear D. The CDR3 has 11 amino acids. V was pared by 3 bases and J by 9 bases, with 3 bases between. The germline CDR1 and CDR2 sequences are MDHEN and SYDVKM. CDR3 sequence: CASSLGSPLHF. CDR3 sequence (DNA): TGTGCCAGCAGTTTGGGTTCACCCCTCCACTTT.

The chain links TRBV15 to TRBJ2-7, with TRBD2 as a possible D gene (5 bases). Germline CDR1 is LNHNV and CDR2 is YYDKDF (reference sequence). The V end was cut by 8 bases, the J end by 2 bases, with 16 bases between. The CDR3 runs 14 residues. The CDR3 protein is CATAHGSKTYEQYF. DNA for the CDR3: TGTGCCACCGCCCATGGGAGTAAAACCTACGAGCAGTACTTC.

This clonotype was counted at least ten times. The genes are TRBV6-1 and TRBJ2-4; 7 positions agree with TRBD2. The CDR3 sequence is 16 residues long. V shed 4 bases and J 0 bases; nucleotides not matched to a gene: 6. Per germline, CDR1 MNHNS and CDR2 SASEGT. CDR3 sequence reads: CASSAGGTRAKNIQYF. In DNA form, the CDR3 reads TGTGCCAGCAGTGCGGGGGGTACCCGAGCCAAAAACATTCAGTACTTC.

The CDR3 coding sequence is TGCGCCAGGGCCGGGACAGGGCCCCACGAGCAGTACTTC. Translated, it gives CARAGTGPHEQYF. V and J are TRBV5-1 and TRBJ2-7; 9 bases fit TRBD1. CDR3 length: 13 residues. Germline CDR1 and CDR2: SGHRS and YFSETQ. With V trimmed by 8 bases and J by 5 bases, 8 bases remained unmatched.

Many counts were recorded for this clonotype. The genes are TRBV28 and TRBJ1-4; D gene ambiguous. Trimming removed 5 bases at V and 8 bases at J, with 12 bases between. Germline-derived CDR1 and CDR2 are MDHEN and SYDVKM. The CDR3 extends over 13 amino acids. The CDR3 coding sequence is TGTGCCAGCAGTCCCTCGGTTGCCGAAAAACTGTTTTTT. This translates into CASSPSVAEKLFF.

The CDR3 reads CATSRDSGRPVGYTF. CDR3 coding DNA: TGTGCCACCAGCAGAGATTCAGGGAGACCCGTTGGCTACACCTTC. This sequence joins TRBV15 and TRBJ1-2; a weak D match, TRBD1 (5 bases). Germline V gene lookup returns CDR1 LNHNV and CDR2 YYDKDF (reference sequence). Trimming removed 0 bases at V and 7 bases at J, with 15 bases between. This CDR3 has 15 residues.

The chain uses TRBV5-1 and TRBJ2-5, with 13 bases that match TRBD2. This CDR3 contains 17 residues. The ends lost 0 bases at V and 2 bases at J; junction bases unmatched: 4. Germline lookup yields CDR1 SGHRS and CDR2 YFSETQ. CDR3 amino acids: CASSLELAGGSQETQYF. The CDR3 DNA follows: TGCGCCAGCAGCTTGGAACTAGCGGGAGGGAGTCAAGAGACCCAGTACTTC.

This clonotype was seen only a few times. The V call is TRBV19, the J call TRBJ2-1; D possibly corresponds to TRBD2 (7 bases). Trimming shortened V by 6 bases and J by 6 bases, and 12 bases separated the two germline ends. The CDR3 consists of 13 residues. Germline values: CDR1 LNHDA, CDR2 SQIVND (reference sequence). DNA of the CDR3: TGTGCCAGTAGCCCAGGGGAGGGCAATGAGCAGTTCTTC. This translates into CASSPGEGNEQFF.

This clonotype was detected ten times or more. The rearrangement uses TRBV7-9 and TRBJ2-1; D unclear. Germline CDR1 and CDR2: SEHNR and FQNEAQ (reference sequence). V shed 7 bases and J shed 1 base, with 11 bases lying between them. This CDR3 comprises 14 residues. CDR3 nucleotides: TGTGCCAGCACCTCCCCGGCGTCCTACAATGAGCAGTTCTTC. It is translated as CASTSPASYNEQFF.

The chain recombines TRBV11-2 with TRBJ2-2, with a weak D call TRBD2 (6 bases). The CDR3 sequence is 15 residues long. V dropped 5 bases and J dropped 0 bases, with 10 bases sitting between them. Germline-derived CDR1 and CDR2 are SGHAT and FQNNGV. The CDR3: CASSPLAANTGELFF. In DNA, the CDR3 is TGTGCCAGCAGCCCCTTAGCGGCGAACACCGGGGAGCTGTTTTTT. The full variable domain, rest sourced from reference TRBV11-2 and TRBJ2-2, is EAGVAQSPRYKIIEKRQSVAFWCNPISGHATLYWYQQILGQGPKLLIQFQNNGVVDDSQLPKDRFSAERLKGVDSTLKIQPAKLEDSAVYLCASSPLAANTGELFFGEGSRLTVL.

The rearrangement uses TRBV2 and TRBJ1-5; D perhaps matches TRBD1 (5 bases). There are 13 residues in the CDR3. V gave up 6 bases and J gave up 8 bases, with 14 bases separating them. Germline V CDR1 and CDR2: SNHLY, FYNNEI. CDR3 residues: CASSQNQGEPQHF. The DNA of the CDR3 is TGTGCCAGCAGCCAAAATCAGGGTGAGCCCCAGCATTTT.

The CDR3 DNA is TGCGCCAGCAGCCAAGATGGCAGTGTAAGCAAAAACATTCAGTACTTC. Translated, it gives CASSQDGSVSKNIQYF. The genes are TRBV4-1 and TRBJ2-4; D call uncertain. The germline gives CDR1 MGHRA, CDR2 YSYEKL. With 0 bases removed from V and 3 bases from J, the gap between germline ends came to 12 bases. The CDR3 extends over 16 amino acids.

The chain employs TRBV20-1 and TRBJ2-3; TRBD2 aligns across 12 bases. Germline V gives CDR1 DFQATT, CDR2 SNEGSKA (reference sequence). The CDR3 sequence is 19 residues long. With V trimmed by 2 bases and J by 2 bases, 14 bases remained unmatched. The CDR3 sequence: CSARKTSGSGGGLTDTQYF. DNA for the CDR3: TGCAGTGCTAGAAAGACTAGCGGGAGCGGTGGGGGCCTCACAGATACGCAGTATTTT.

On this clonotype: This may stem from a read error, because a much larger clone lies one nucleotide away. The chain has TRBV19 and TRBJ2-2, with D tentatively TRBD1 or TRBD2 (7 bases each). Germline V lookup: CDR1 LNHDA, CDR2 SQIVND (reference sequence). CDR3 length: 16 residues. CDR3 region: CASTTPRGGDTGGLFF. DNA for the CDR3: TGTGCCAGTACCACTCCCAGGGGGGGTGACACCGGGGGGCTGTTTTTT.

This clonotype was counted at least ten times. This rearrangement joins TRBV20-1 to TRBJ2-1; TRBD1 or TRBD2 may be the D gene (5 bases each). Germline CDR1 DFQATT, CDR2 SNEGSKA (reference sequence). The CDR3 has 15 residues. Trimming removed 6 bases at V and 6 bases at J, with 21 bases between. CDR3 sequence reads: CSADGALKGSNEQFF. The DNA of the CDR3 is TGCAGTGCCGACGGGGCCCTTAAGGGGTCCAATGAGCAGTTCTTC.

This rearrangement joins TRBV28 to TRBJ1-5, with TRBD1 identical over 9 bases. CDR1 is MDHEN, CDR2 SYDVKM, per germline. V lost 5 bases, J lost 6 bases, and 14 bases stayed unmatched. The CDR3 loop spans 17 amino acids. Here the CDR3 reads CASSPTPGTGSRQPQHF. In nucleotides, the CDR3 is TGTGCCAGCAGTCCTACGCCTGGGACAGGGTCACGTCAGCCCCAGCATTTT.

The V call is TRBV20-1, the J call TRBJ1-2; TRBD1 aligns across 9 bases. The CDR3 is 18 residues long. Per germline, CDR1 DFQATT and CDR2 SNEGSKA (reference sequence). J gave up 6 bases and V 0 bases, and 17 bases lay outside the gene matches. In DNA form, the CDR3 reads TGCAGTGCTAGAGATCTTGGTCACAGGGGGCGGGGATTTAATGGCTACACCTTC. Its translation is CSARDLGHRGRGFNGYTF.

This chain joins TRBV7-9 and TRBJ2-7, with D unresolved. The germline V and J ends were trimmed by 1 base and 0 bases, with 4 bases remaining between them. Germline CDR1 and CDR2: SEHNR and FQNEAQ (reference sequence). The CDR3 length is 13 residues. The chain's CDR3 is CASSLDYSYEQYF. For the CDR3, the DNA is TGTGCCAGCAGCTTAGACTACTCCTACGAGCAGTACTTC.

The sample holds a few counts of this clonotype. The chain has TRBV29-1 and TRBJ1-5; 7 nucleotides match TRBD1. V trimming: 4 bases; J trimming: 2 bases; junction bases outside the gene matches: 5. Germline CDR1 is SQVTM and CDR2 is ANQGSEA. The CDR3 has 14 amino acids. The CDR3: CSVGGGMGNQPQHF. In nucleotides, the CDR3 is TGCAGCGTTGGAGGGGGCATGGGCAATCAGCCCCAGCATTTT.

J is TRBJ1-2 and V is TRBV28; unclear D gene. CDR1 is MDHEN, CDR2 SYDVKM, per germline. With 11 bases removed from V and 8 bases from J, the gap between germline ends came to 15 bases. This CDR3 region has 11 residues. CDR3 nucleotides: TGTGCCGGCGGGCCCCCAACGGGCTACACCTTC. Amino acid sequence: CAGGPPTGYTF.

This clonotype was detected ten times or more. The V gene is TRBV10-3, the J gene TRBJ1-2; tentatively, D is TRBD1 (5 bases). The ends were cut back, 6 bases at V and 6 bases at J, with 14 bases in the middle. The germline gives CDR1 ENHRY, CDR2 SYGVKD. The CDR3 is made up of 13 amino acids. This CDR3 is CAISPRGTDGYTF. The CDR3 coding sequence is TGTGCCATCAGCCCACGGGGGACGGATGGCTACACCTTC.

The chain uses TRBV6-1 and TRBJ1-5; 7 bases are shared with TRBD1. This CDR3 contains 17 residues. The J segment lost 7 bases and the V segment lost 7 bases, leaving 19 bases of the junction unmatched. In germline, CDR1 is MNHNS, CDR2 SASEGT. For the CDR3, the DNA is TGTGCCAGCAAGACGGTAGGGGGCGGTGATCCCCGGCAGCCCCAGCATTTT. Protein sequence: CASKTVGGGDPRQPQHF.

DNA of the CDR3: TGTGCCAGCAGCTTAGTCCCGAACGGTCTGACAGATACGCAGTATTTT. Amino acid sequence: CASSLVPNGLTDTQYF. The chain employs TRBV11-2 and TRBJ2-3; D not certain. The V and J ends lost 1 base and 3 bases respectively, with 14 bases between them. This CDR3 spans 16 amino acids. In germline, CDR1 is SGHAT, CDR2 FQNNGV.

In this sample, this clonotype turned up once. The chain recombines TRBV20-1 with TRBJ1-1, with a weak D call TRBD1 (6 bases). The CDR3 has 14 amino acids. Trimming cost V 5 bases and J 5 bases, with 18 bases left between them. The germline V gene encodes CDR1 DFQATT and CDR2 SNEGSKA (reference sequence). The CDR3, as DNA: TGCAGTGCTGAACCGGACAGACTGGGGACTGAAGCTTTCTTT. Translation: CSAEPDRLGTEAFF.

This chain connects TRBV5-6 to TRBJ1-5; D may be TRBD1 (5 bases). V lost 3 bases and J lost 6, with 16 bases in between. The CDR3 sequence is 15 residues long. Germline V gene sequence: CDR1 SGHDT, CDR2 YYEEEE. The CDR3 nucleotides read TGTGCCAGCAGCTCCGTCAGGGTACCAGGTCAGCCCCAGCATTTT. It yields the protein CASSSVRVPGQPQHF.

The chain has TRBV6-2 or TRBV6-3 and TRBJ2-1, with D uncertain. The CDR3 contains 15 residues. Germline loops: CDR1 MNHEY, CDR2 SVGEGT. The germline V and J ends were trimmed by 5 bases and 0 bases, with 11 bases remaining between them. The CDR3 region is CASSTAQRSYNEQFF. DNA of the CDR3: TGTGCCAGCAGTACGGCACAGCGCTCCTACAATGAGCAGTTCTTC.